This T cell receptor beta chain is drawn from a study of T-cell memory formation after mild COVID-19. Whole-study context: Clusters were largely donor specific.

A remark on this clonotype: Its antigen remains unknown.

Overall study findings and caveats: Pre-infection memory harbored some responding clones, suggesting cross-reactive memory joined.

The CDR3 spans 14 residues. Trimming pared 5 bases from V and 4 bases from J, leaving 12 bases between. CDR1 and CDR2 (germline): LNHNV, YYDKDF (reference sequence). TCRdb itself ran the 5' RACE reads through MiXCR, one entry per CDR3 protein. The sample yields about 470,000 distinct CDR3 sequences, around a sixth seen once. Sequenced sample: PBMCs or a T cell subset sorted from them (not recorded which). The receptor was derived from an adult woman who had mild COVID-19 (a few samples of this study predate the infection). Cell type and time point are not known. The chain couples TRBV15 to TRBJ2-1, with D perhaps being TRBD1 or TRBD2 (6 bases each). The chain's CDR3 is CATSLRGRYNEQFF. In DNA form, the CDR3 reads TGTGCCACCAGCCTCCGGGGGCGTTACAATGAGCAGTTCTTC.